A single sample gave rise to the 3 T cell receptor beta chains below, sequenced in a study of blood T cell repertoires in COVID-19. The assay was immunoSEQ multiplex PCR, and TCRdb's table has in-frame clones only and misses some. This repertoire shows 250,000 to 350,000 clones, around 88% found once; its top ten account for about 1.7%. The sample taken for sequencing was peripheral blood. The receptors here all came from a woman in her forties or fifties with acute or convalescent COVID-19.

This rearrangement joins TRBV23-1 to TRBJ1-6, with 10 positions matching TRBD1. TRBV23-1 is assigned to the ORF class and has an uncertain function. The V gene end was trimmed by 7 bases and the J gene end by 9 bases; junction bases not matched to a gene: 6. This CDR3 has 14 amino acids. The CDR3 DNA follows: TGCGCCAGCACCCGGACAGGGGGAGGTTCACCCCTCCACTTT. Amino acid sequence: CASTRTGGGSPLHF.

V is TRBV9 and J is TRBJ2-2; D uncertain. Trimming removed 6 bases from V and 0 bases from J, with 3 bases in between. The CDR3 loop spans 12 amino acids. Germline assignment: CDR1 SGDLS and CDR2 YYNGEE. The CDR3 nucleotides are TGTGCCAGCACTACGAACACCGGGGAGCTGTTTTTT. The encoded protein is CASTTNTGELFF.

The chain is built from TRBV24-1 and TRBJ2-1, with D unresolved. Deletions cut 1 base from V and 0 bases from J, with 9 bases between. This CDR3 is built from 16 residues. The V gene's germline CDR1 is KGHDR and CDR2 SFDVKD. CDR3 amino acids: CATSDFTADSYNEQFF. The DNA for the CDR3 is TGTGCCACCAGTGATTTTACTGCGGACTCCTACAATGAGCAGTTCTTC.